A selection of T cell receptor beta chains follows, all from one sample in a study of beta chain features in type 1 diabetes. Libraries were prepared by immunoSEQ multiplex PCR; TCRdb keeps only in-frame clonotypes and omits some of them. The repertoire holds a few hundred thousand clones, approximately 16% seen once, with less than 0.09% in the top ten. The sample consisted of naive CD4+ T cells from blood. The receptors originated from a young man with type 1 diabetes. Each CDR3 is given without its conserved first and last residue. A clone size is listed for some rows: how often the clone was seen (once, few, many), or a class if it is expanded.

clone_size j_call v_call cdr3_aa
- TRBJ1-4 TRBV13 ASSQYRGKLF
few TRBJ2-1 TRBV25-1 ASSGRILNEQF
- TRBJ2-6 TRBV28 ASSLRTYSSGANVLT
- TRBJ2-7 TRBV27 ASSPPAAGLAYEQY
few TRBJ2-5 TRBV10-3 AISVTSGTSLQETQY
few TRBJ2-1 TRBV7-2 ASSLVSGRGYNEQF
- TRBJ2-5 TRBV11-2 ASSLGSGPQETQY
- TRBJ2-5 TRBV28 ASSSGGREETQY
once TRBJ1-1 TRBV18 ASSPSGTEAF
- TRBJ2-3 TRBV30 AWSVGGAGDTQY
few TRBJ2-1 TRBV4-3 ASSQDMAGYNEQF
- TRBJ2-1 TRBV7-8 ASSLAPAGEYNEQF
- TRBJ2-1 TRBV5-1 ASSQEPVKSYNEQF
few TRBJ2-3 TRBV5-1 ASSLEYSTDTQY
few TRBJ2-7 TRBV29-1 SVFQPSLPYEQY
few TRBJ2-6 TRBV5-6 ASSLAGANVLT
- TRBJ1-1 TRBV6-5 ASREDSYTEAF
- TRBJ2-7 TRBV6-5 ASSYSQLAGAYEQY
- TRBJ2-2 TRBV29-1 SAGTTNTGELF